This T cell receptor (beta chain) was recorded in a study of shared T cell receptors in the human thymus (dated by TCRdb to the early 2020s). Describing the broader study: The study examined how self-reactive, shared T-cell receptor alpha chains are generated in the human thymus.

The method behind the library was the immunoSEQ multiplex PCR assay. Here the immuneACCESS table is served through TCRdb, limited to in-frame sequences with V and J called. Missing clones are a known gap in these copies; in checked studies unresolved V genes cover under half, and the rest lacks a known reason. The sample table contains almost 550,000 clones; only one count was recorded for 75% to 80% of them. The ten largest clones add up to approximately 0.013% of the sample. Per the germline V gene, LGHNA is the CDR1 and YSLEER is the CDR2. Including cysteine and phenylalanine, the CDR3 has 17 amino acids. Of the read, only the CDR3 DNA is kept; its 51 bases are in frame from base 1. V is clipped by 1 base and J by 7 bases, and the sequence between their germline boundaries is 20 bases long. Concerning this clone itself: The clone's antigen remains unknown. No qualities accompany the bases; no much larger clone lies one base away.

These sequences were also reported in another study, on human thymus T cells. Taken from the second paper: Immunologically healthy infants undergoing open corrective cardiac surgery for congenital heart defects in Finland were used as donors. Thymus tissue was collected as surgical resects that were removed during corrective cardiac surgery. Usage of V and J gene segments appeared to be biased in both the thymic and the peripheral blood repertoires. Highly overlapping thymic TCR repertoires among unrelated individuals were reported in the related research. The study described the TCR alpha and beta repertoires in under ten infant thymus samples and a handful of matching peripheral blood samples. Donor ages ranged from roughly 6 to 250 days, and the cohort comprised more than 5 male and a couple of female infants. Thymocytes were mechanically released from the tissue and were stored as pellets of about 9-33 million cells at -70 degrees C. A QIAsymphony instrument was used to extract genomic DNA from frozen cell pellets. The immunoSEQ multiplex PCR assay was used to amplify the TCRB and TCRAD loci from a standardized quantity of quality-controlled genomic DNA. The amplicons covered the V(D)J region and were long enough to include the CDR3 and to identify the V and J genes. The amplicons were sequenced on an Illumina platform via the commercial immunoSEQ service. Corrections for primer bias and sequencing errors followed previously described methods, while TCRAD and TCRB definitions were based on the IMGT database. Repertoires were analysed with immunoSEQ Analyzer 3.0 and VDJTools, covering basic statistics, V/J segment usage, diversity estimates, rarefaction and pairwise overlap. Diversity was estimated with Chao1, ChaoE, Efron-Thisted, Shannon and inverse Simpson indices, and also on datasets down-sampled to the smallest sample. Repertoire overlap was determined by strict matching of CDR3 nucleotide sequence, V gene and J gene, and Jaccard-based multidimensional scaling clustering was applied. On average, thymus samples gave 650,000 to 850,000 unique TCRB clonotypes, whereas blood samples gave 75,000 to 85,000.

The specimen sequenced was thymocytes. This clonotype originated in a boy younger than two with a congenital heart defect. Donor details come from another sample of the same person, matched by shared clones. The chain joins TRBV4-3 to TRBJ2-1; the D segment could be TRBD2, given 5 matching bases. The DNA sequence is as follows: TGCGCCAGCAGCCAAGGGACTCCTAGCTGGTGCGCGAATGAGCAGTTCTTC. Translated, this is CASSQGTPSWCANEQFF.